These 19 T cell receptor beta chains were sequenced from one sample in a study of blood T cell repertoires in COVID-19. Assay: immunoSEQ multiplex PCR; the TCRdb copy retains only in-frame clones and omits some. The sample records over 350,000 clones, 70% to 90% being singletons. Sequenced sample: PBMCs or T cells enriched from blood (not recorded which). These receptors came from a woman aged 18-29 years with acute COVID-19.

CDR3 coding DNA: TGTGCTTCTAGCGGGGGGTCCACCGGGGAGCTGTTTTTT. Translating it yields CASSGGSTGELFF. This sequence joins TRBV25-1 and TRBJ2-2, with 11 bases matching TRBD2. CDR3 length: 13 amino acids. Germline V gives CDR1 MGHDK, CDR2 SYGVNS.

The chain joins TRBV12-3 or TRBV12-4 to TRBJ2-5, with D unresolved. This CDR3 is built from 13 residues. With 7 bases removed from V and 5 bases from J, the gap between germline ends came to 14 bases. CDR3: CASTPRLFETQYF. The CDR3 region has the DNA TGTGCCAGCACCCCACGCCTATTCGAGACCCAGTACTTC.

The J gene is TRBJ2-5, the V gene TRBV29-1; D remains unclear. Germline-derived CDR1 and CDR2 are SQVTM and ANQGSEA. V was clipped by 3 bases and J by 4 bases, with 12 bases between them. The CDR3 runs to 13 residues. The CDR3 sequence is CSVEVVLRETQYF. The CDR3 coding sequence is TGCAGCGTTGAGGTCGTCCTGCGAGAGACCCAGTACTTC.

V is TRBV7-6 and J is TRBJ2-3, with 12 bases aligning to TRBD2. Germline V CDR1 and CDR2: SGHVS, FNYEAQ. J was trimmed by 6 bases and V by 2 bases; bases with no gene match: 15. The CDR3 length is 19 residues. CDR3 residues: CASSLKTSGSGLLTDTQYF. The CDR3 coding sequence is TGTGCCAGCAGCTTAAAGACTAGCGGGAGTGGTTTATTGACGGATACGCAGTATTTT.

This clone was counted once. The CDR3 is CASSLWTGDYEQYF. For the CDR3, the DNA is TGTGCCAGCAGCTTATGGACAGGCGACTACGAGCAGTACTTC. This sequence joins TRBV7-2 and TRBJ2-7, with 7 bases that match TRBD1. V shed 2 bases and J 3 bases; nucleotides not matched to a gene: 4. Germline V gives CDR1 SGHTA, CDR2 FQGNSA. This CDR3 spans 14 amino acids.

J is TRBJ1-1 and V is TRBV4-1; TRBD1 matches 7 bases. From germline, CDR1 is MGHRA and CDR2 YSYEKL. CDR3 length: 15 amino acids. The V gene end was trimmed by 0 bases and the J gene end by 6 bases; junction bases not matched to a gene: 7. CDR3 in amino acids: CASSQEDRAAAEAFF. The CDR3 region has the DNA TGCGCCAGCAGCCAAGAAGACAGGGCAGCGGCTGAAGCTTTCTTT.

The chain uses TRBV7-2 and TRBJ2-5, with TRBD2 as a possible D gene (5 bases). The V end was cut by 4 bases, the J end by 5 bases, with 11 bases between. This CDR3 region has 13 residues. Germline loops: CDR1 SGHTA, CDR2 FQGNSA. The chain's CDR3 is CASSWWEKETQYF. The CDR3 bases are TGTGCCAGCAGCTGGTGGGAGAAGGAGACCCAGTACTTC.

The V gene is TRBV5-1, the J gene TRBJ2-7; tentative D call: TRBD2 (7 bases). The CDR3 spans 15 residues. Trimming removed 3 bases at V and 7 bases at J, with 20 bases between. The germline CDR1 and CDR2 sequences are SGHRS and YFSETQ. The CDR3 region is CASSSSGTTAGEQYF. As DNA, the CDR3 is TGCGCCAGCAGCTCCAGCGGGACAACCGCGGGGGAGCAGTACTTC.

The rearrangement links TRBV11-2 to TRBJ2-7; 7 bases are shared with TRBD1. The CDR3 contains 18 residues. Losses at the gene ends were 1 base for V and 1 base for J; bases not matched to a gene: 13. Germline CDR1 is SGHAT and CDR2 is FQNNGV. The CDR3 region has the DNA TGTGCCAGCAGCTTAGTCACTCTCCCGGGACAGAAGTCCTACGAGCAGTACTTC. It translates to CASSLVTLPGQKSYEQYF.

V usage is TRBV6-5 and J usage is TRBJ2-1, with a possible D match to TRBD2 (6 bases). The germline gives CDR1 MNHEY, CDR2 SVGAGI. The CDR3 contains 16 residues. The V end was cut by 2 bases, the J end by 0 bases, with 11 bases between. CDR3 in amino acids: CASSYPRGNSYNEQFF. In DNA form, the CDR3 reads TGTGCCAGCAGTTACCCCCGGGGGAACTCCTACAATGAGCAGTTCTTC.

The V call is TRBV5-8, the J call TRBJ1-2, with D possibly TRBD1 on 6 matching bases. Germline lookup yields CDR1 SGHTS and CDR2 YDEGEE. The V end lost 0 bases, the J end lost 0 bases, and 6 bases lay between the germline ends. The CDR3 loop spans 14 amino acids. As DNA, the CDR3 is TGTGCCAGCAGCTTGGGGGACACTAACTATGGCTACACCTTC. Its protein is CASSLGDTNYGYTF.

This chain connects TRBV28 to TRBJ2-3; the D gene is possibly TRBD1 (6 bases). The CDR3 is 13 amino acids. The V end was cut by 5 bases, the J end by 2 bases, with 8 bases between. The germline CDR1 and CDR2 sequences are MDHEN and SYDVKM. The CDR3 spells CASSGTSTDTQYF. CDR3 in DNA: TGTGCCAGCAGTGGGACATCCACAGATACGCAGTATTTT.

V is TRBV11-2 and J is TRBJ2-2; 7 nucleotides line up with TRBD1. V lost 1 base to trimming and J lost 3 bases; unmatched junction nucleotides: 2. The CDR3 consists of 15 residues. The germline V gene has CDR1 SGHAT and CDR2 FQNNGV. The CDR3 nucleotides read TGTGCCAGCAGCTTAGCGACAGGGTACACCGGGGAGCTGTTTTTT. Protein sequence: CASSLATGYTGELFF.

The chain uses TRBV30 and TRBJ1-6; the D gene is possibly TRBD1 (6 bases). Trimming took 2 bases from V and 9 from J, leaving 14 bases between them. In germline, CDR1 is GTSNPN, CDR2 SVGIG (reference sequence). The CDR3 sequence is 14 residues long. The CDR3 region is CAWSPDQGISPLHF. As DNA, the CDR3 is TGTGCCTGGAGTCCCGACCAGGGGATTTCACCCCTCCACTTT.

The gene calls are TRBV2 and TRBJ2-7, with D tentatively TRBD1 (6 bases). The ends were cut back, 6 bases at V and 0 bases at J, with 12 bases in the middle. CDR1 and CDR2 (germline): SNHLY, FYNNEI. The CDR3 covers 14 residues. The CDR3 loop is CASRHREASYEQYF. For the CDR3, the DNA is TGTGCCAGCAGACACAGGGAAGCCTCCTACGAGCAGTACTTC.

This clone was counted a single time. The chain couples TRBV11-1 to TRBJ2-1; 9 nucleotides agree with TRBD1. Germline V gene lookup returns CDR1 SGHAT and CDR2 FQDESV (reference sequence). The length of the CDR3 is 15 residues. Trimming took 7 bases from V and 2 from J; bases not matched to a gene: 6. In DNA form, the CDR3 reads TGTGCCAGCACTACCGGACAGGGGACCTACAATGAGCAGTTCTTC. Its translation is CASTTGQGTYNEQFF.

V and J are TRBV2 and TRBJ2-3, with 9 bases matching TRBD1. CDR3 size: 15 residues. V lost 5 bases and J lost 0; bases outside the gene matches: 3. Germline CDR1 is SNHLY and CDR2 is FYNNEI. The CDR3 nucleotides are TGTGCCAGCAGTTCCGACAGGGGGAGCACAGATACGCAGTATTTT. This translates into CASSSDRGSTDTQYF.

This clone turned up a few times. The V gene is TRBV9, the J gene TRBJ2-3; weak D call: TRBD2 (6 bases). V lost 0 bases, J lost 7 bases, and 21 bases lay in between. Germline lookup yields CDR1 SGDLS and CDR2 YYNGEE. The CDR3 consists of 17 residues. The CDR3 protein is CASSVGLVPSPGYTQYF. In DNA form, the CDR3 reads TGTGCCAGCAGCGTAGGACTAGTACCATCCCCTGGGTATACGCAGTATTTT.

The rearrangement joins TRBV21-1 to TRBJ1-2; the table's D gene call, TRBD1, was not cross checked with the DNA. TRBV21-1 is designated a pseudogene. The CDR3 covers 14 residues. The CDR3 DNA reads TGTGCCAGCAGCAATGGACAGGGGCGGTGTGGCTACACCTTC. The encoded protein is CASSNGQGRCGYTF.